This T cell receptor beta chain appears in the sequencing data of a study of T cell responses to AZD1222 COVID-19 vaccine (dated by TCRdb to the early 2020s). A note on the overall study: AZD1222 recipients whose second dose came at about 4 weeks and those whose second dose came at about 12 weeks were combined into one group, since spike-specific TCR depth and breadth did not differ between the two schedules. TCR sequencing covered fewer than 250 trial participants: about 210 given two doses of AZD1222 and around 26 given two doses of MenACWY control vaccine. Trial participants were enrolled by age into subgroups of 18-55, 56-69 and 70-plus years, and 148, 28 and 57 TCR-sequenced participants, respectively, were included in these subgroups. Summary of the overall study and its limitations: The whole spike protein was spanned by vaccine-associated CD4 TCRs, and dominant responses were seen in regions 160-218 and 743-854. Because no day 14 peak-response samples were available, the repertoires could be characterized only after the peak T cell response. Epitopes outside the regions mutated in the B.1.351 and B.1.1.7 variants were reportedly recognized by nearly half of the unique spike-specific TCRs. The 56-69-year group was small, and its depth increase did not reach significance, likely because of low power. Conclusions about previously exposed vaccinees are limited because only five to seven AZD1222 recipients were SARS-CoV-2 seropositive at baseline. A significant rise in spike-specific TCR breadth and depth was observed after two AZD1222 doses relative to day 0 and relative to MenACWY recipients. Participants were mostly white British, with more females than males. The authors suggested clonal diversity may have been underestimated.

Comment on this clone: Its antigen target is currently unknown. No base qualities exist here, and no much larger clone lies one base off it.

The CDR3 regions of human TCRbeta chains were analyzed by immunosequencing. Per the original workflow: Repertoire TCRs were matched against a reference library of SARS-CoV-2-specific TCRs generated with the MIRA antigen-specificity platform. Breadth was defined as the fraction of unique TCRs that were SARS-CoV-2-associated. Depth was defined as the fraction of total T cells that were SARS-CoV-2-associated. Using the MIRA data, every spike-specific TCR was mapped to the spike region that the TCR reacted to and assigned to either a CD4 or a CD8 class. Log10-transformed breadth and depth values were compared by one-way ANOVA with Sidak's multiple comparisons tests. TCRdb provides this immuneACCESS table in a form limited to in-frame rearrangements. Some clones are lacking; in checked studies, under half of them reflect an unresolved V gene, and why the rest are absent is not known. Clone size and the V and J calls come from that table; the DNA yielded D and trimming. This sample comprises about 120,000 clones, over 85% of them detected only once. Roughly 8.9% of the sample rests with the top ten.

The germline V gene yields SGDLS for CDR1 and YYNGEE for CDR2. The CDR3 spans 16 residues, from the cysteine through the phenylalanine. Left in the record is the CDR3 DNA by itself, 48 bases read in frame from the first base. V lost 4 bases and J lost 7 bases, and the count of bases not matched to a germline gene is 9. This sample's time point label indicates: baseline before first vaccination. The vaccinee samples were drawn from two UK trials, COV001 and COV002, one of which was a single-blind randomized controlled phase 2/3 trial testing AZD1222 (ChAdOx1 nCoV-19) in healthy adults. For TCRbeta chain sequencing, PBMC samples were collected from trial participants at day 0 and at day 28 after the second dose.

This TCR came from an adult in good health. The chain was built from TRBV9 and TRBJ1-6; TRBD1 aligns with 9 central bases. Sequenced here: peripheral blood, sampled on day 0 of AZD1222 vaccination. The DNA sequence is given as TGTGCCAGCAGCCCTGGACAGGGGTGGGACAATTCACCCCTCCACTTT. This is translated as CASSPGQGWDNSPLHF.